This T cell receptor (beta chain) was sequenced for a study of early T cells in non-severe SARS-CoV-2 infection. Findings of the study overall: Anti-spike CD8 responses were favored by VDJdb matching, which missed private and CD4 specificities.

This clonotype was counted a few times. The antigen is unknown. Molecules of cDNA were individually given unique molecular identifiers that were attached to them. One entry per CDR3 protein results from TCRdb running MiXCR on the 5' RACE reads. The sample holds some 80,000 distinct CDR3 sequences, less than 15% seen once. Sequences were derived from whole blood, sampled at baseline. This sequence originates from an adult who was a healthcare worker with PCR-confirmed SARS-CoV-2 infection or an uninfected control (not recorded which). The donor label of this sample is uncertain.

The CDR3 DNA is TGTGCCAGCAGCAACGAATCGGGACATGAGTACGAGCAGTACTTC. It codes for CASSNESGHEYEQYF. The rearrangement links TRBV13 to TRBJ2-7; D perhaps matches TRBD1 (6 bases). The germline CDR1 and CDR2 sequences are PRHDT and FYEKMQ (reference sequence). The CDR3 runs 15 residues. Trimming left V 5 bases short and J 4 bases short, with 18 bases between.